A few counts support the clone carrying this T cell receptor beta chain. The antigen is not known. Germline lookup yields CDR1 SGHRS and CDR2 YFSETQ. The CDR3 is 15 residues long. With 0 bases removed from V and 3 bases from J, the gap between germline ends came to 13 bases. The sample comes from a study of cytomegalovirus exposure and HLA in healthy donors. Study-level results: TRBV6-2, TRBV6-3 and other indistinguishable V segments were excluded.

The PCR made use of 60 Vbeta and 13 Jbeta primers. TCRdb's copy holds only in-frame clones and misses some; the assay was immunoSEQ multiplex PCR. The profile covers about 160,000 clones, with around 80% appearing a single time and around 1.4% taken by the ten largest. The sample comprised PBMCs. This TCR came from a man aged 18 to 29 in good health and CMV-seronegative. V is TRBV5-1 and J is TRBJ2-7; D is perhaps TRBD2 (6 bases). This CDR3 reads CASSLAGGEIYEQYF. The CDR3 DNA sequence: TGCGCCAGCAGCTTGGCTGGCGGGGAAATCTACGAGCAGTACTTC.